The 9 T cell receptor beta chains listed next were all sequenced from one sample in a study of T cells and Merkel cell carcinoma outcomes. Repertoires were generated with immunoSEQ multiplex PCR, while TCRdb's copy carries only in-frame clones and drops some. The sample contains about 15,000 clones, roughly 80% of which appear only once. Material: tumor tissue from Merkel cell carcinoma. All receptors come from a human donor with Merkel cell carcinoma.

The rearrangement links TRBV5-1 to TRBJ2-1; possible D gene TRBD2, 5 bases. The CDR3 consists of 13 residues. CDR1 and CDR2 from the germline V gene are SGHRS and YFSETQ. Between the trimmed V and J ends, which lost 4 bases and 9 bases, there was a span of 14 bases. The CDR3 region is CASSPQAGAEQFF. The CDR3 DNA is TGCGCCAGCAGCCCCCAGGCGGGCGCTGAGCAGTTCTTC.

This chain connects TRBV18 to TRBJ1-1; weak D call: TRBD1 (6 bases). This CDR3 comprises 13 residues. Trimming removed 1 base from V and 4 bases from J, with 7 bases in between. CDR1 is KGHSH, CDR2 LQKENI, per germline. CDR3 residues: CASSPRGPTEAFF. DNA of the CDR3: TGTGCCAGCTCACCACGGGGGCCCACTGAAGCTTTCTTT.

The rearrangement links TRBV6-1 to TRBJ2-7; 7 nucleotides line up with TRBD1. The CDR3 is 14 amino acids. Germline trimming cut 3 bases from V and 1 base from J; bases unmatched to any gene: 3. CDR1 is MNHNS, CDR2 SASEGT, per germline. The CDR3 region has the DNA TGTGCCAGCAGTGACCTGGGACAGTCCTACGAGCAGTACTTC. It is translated as CASSDLGQSYEQYF.

The gene calls are TRBV27 and TRBJ1-4; D is perhaps TRBD1 (5 bases). Germline V CDR1 and CDR2: MNHEY, SMNVEV (reference sequence). Trimming left V 4 bases short and J 8 bases short, with 20 bases between. This CDR3 spans 16 amino acids. In DNA, the CDR3 is TGTGCCAGCAGTTCATATACCGGGACTAGAGGCGAAAAACTGTTTTTT. Its translation: CASSSYTGTRGEKLFF. Full variable domain (missing parts from reference TRBV27 and TRBJ1-4): EAQVTQNPRYLITVTGKKLTVTCSQNMNHEYMSWYRQDPGLGLRQIYYSMNVEVTDKGDVPEGYKVSRKEKRNFPLILESPSPNQTSLYFCASSSYTGTRGEKLFFGSGTQLSVL.

This clone was seen only once. V gene TRBV7-8 combines with J gene TRBJ1-1, with D perhaps matching TRBD1 (5 bases). This CDR3 contains 15 residues. Germline V gene sequence: CDR1 SGHVS, CDR2 FQNEAQ. V gave up 4 bases and J gave up 3 bases, with 15 bases separating them. The CDR3 coding sequence is TGTGCCAGCAGCTCATTTTGCGGGGACGACACTGAAGCTTTCTTT. This gives the protein CASSSFCGDDTEAFF.

This rearrangement joins TRBV2 to TRBJ2-5; perhaps TRBD2 as D (5 bases). Germline lookup yields CDR1 SNHLY and CDR2 FYNNEI. Trimming left V 1 base short and J 2 bases short, with 8 bases between. The CDR3 extends over 14 amino acids. Here the CDR3 DNA reads TGTGCCAGCAGTGAAGACAAGCGGCAAGAGACCCAGTACTTC. Its translation is CASSEDKRQETQYF. Looking up the rest from reference TRBV2 and TRBJ2-5 gives the full variable domain: EPEVTQTPSHQVTQMGQEVILRCVPISNHLYFYWYRQILGQKVEFLVSFYNNEISEKSEIFDDQFSVERPDGSNFTLKIRSTKLEDSAMYFCASSEDKRQETQYFGPGTRLLVL.

The V gene is TRBV5-8, the J gene TRBJ1-5; D might be TRBD1 (5 bases). Trimming stripped 1 base from V and 6 bases from J, with 14 bases between. Germline V CDR1 and CDR2: SGHTS, YDEGEE. This CDR3 is 15 amino acids long. CDR3 in amino acids: CASSLSGPGGQPQHF. The CDR3 bases are TGTGCCAGCAGCTTGTCGGGACCGGGAGGTCAGCCCCAGCATTTT.

The rearrangement joins TRBV7-3 to TRBJ2-6; TRBD1 agrees at 7 bases. From germline, CDR1 is SGHTA and CDR2 FQGTGA. V lost 3 bases and J lost 6; bases outside the gene matches: 11. This CDR3 has 17 amino acids. CDR3 region: CASSFRTGWSEANVLTF. The CDR3 DNA follows: TGTGCCAGCAGCTTTCGGACAGGATGGAGTGAGGCCAACGTCCTGACTTTC.

The CDR3 nucleotides read TGTGCCGCTGGGGGGGGGCCGGATGAAAAACTGTTTTTT. This encodes CAAGGGPDEKLFF. The chain combines TRBV10-3 with TRBJ1-4; weak D call: TRBD1 (6 bases). The CDR3 has 13 amino acids. Germline CDR1 reads ENHRY; CDR2 reads SYGVKD. V dropped 11 bases and J dropped 6 bases, with 16 bases sitting between them.